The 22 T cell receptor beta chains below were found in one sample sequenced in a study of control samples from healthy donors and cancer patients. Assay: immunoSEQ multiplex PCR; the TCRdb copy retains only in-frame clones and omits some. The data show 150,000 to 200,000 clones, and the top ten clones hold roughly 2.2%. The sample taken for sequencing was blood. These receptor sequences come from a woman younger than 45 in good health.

CDR3 nucleotides: TGCGCCAGCAGCTTGGCTTCACAGGACCTCTCTGGAAACACCATATATTTT. Translating it yields CASSLASQDLSGNTIYF. J is TRBJ1-3 and V is TRBV5-1, with D possibly matching TRBD1 (5 bases). V lost 0 bases and J 0 bases, leaving 13 bases between the germline ends. Germline CDR1 is SGHRS and CDR2 is YFSETQ. This CDR3 region has 17 residues.

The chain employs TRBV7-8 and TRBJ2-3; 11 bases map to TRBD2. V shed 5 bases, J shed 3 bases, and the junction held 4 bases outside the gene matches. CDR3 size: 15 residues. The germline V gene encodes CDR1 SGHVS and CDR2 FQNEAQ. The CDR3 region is CASSTTSGGTDTQYF. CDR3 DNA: TGTGCCAGCAGCACCACTAGCGGGGGTACAGATACGCAGTATTTT.

The CDR3 sequence is CASQTGYYTGELFF. The DNA of the CDR3 is TGTGCCAGCCAGACAGGGTACTACACCGGGGAGCTGTTTTTT. This sequence joins TRBV27 and TRBJ2-2; 7 bases match TRBD1. The V segment lost 8 bases and the J segment 3 bases; nucleotides outside the gene matches: 6. Per germline, CDR1 MNHEY and CDR2 SMNVEV (reference sequence). The CDR3 consists of 14 residues.

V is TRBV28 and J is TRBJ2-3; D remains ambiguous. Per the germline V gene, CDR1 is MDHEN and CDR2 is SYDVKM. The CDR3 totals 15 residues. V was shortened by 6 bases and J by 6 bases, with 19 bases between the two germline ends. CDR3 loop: CASSPLMLAADTQYF. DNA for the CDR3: TGTGCCAGCAGCCCCCTAATGCTCGCGGCCGATACGCAGTATTTT.

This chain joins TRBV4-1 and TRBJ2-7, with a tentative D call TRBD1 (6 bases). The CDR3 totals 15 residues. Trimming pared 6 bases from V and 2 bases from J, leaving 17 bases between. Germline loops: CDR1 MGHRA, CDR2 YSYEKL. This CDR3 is CASSPTGSLTYEQYF. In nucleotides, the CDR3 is TGCGCCAGCAGTCCTACAGGGTCCCTAACCTACGAGCAGTACTTC.

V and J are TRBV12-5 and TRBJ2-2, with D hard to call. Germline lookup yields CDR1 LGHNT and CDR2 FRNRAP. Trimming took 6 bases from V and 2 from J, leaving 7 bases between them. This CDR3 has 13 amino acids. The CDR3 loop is CASGPGNTGELFF. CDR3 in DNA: TGTGCTAGTGGGCCAGGAAACACCGGGGAGCTGTTTTTT.

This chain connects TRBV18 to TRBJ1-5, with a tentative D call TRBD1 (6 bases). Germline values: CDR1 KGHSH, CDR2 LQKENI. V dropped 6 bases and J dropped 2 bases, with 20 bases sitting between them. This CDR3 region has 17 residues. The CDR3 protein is CASSPTPGESGNQPQHF. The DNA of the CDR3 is TGTGCCAGCTCTCCCACCCCAGGGGAAAGTGGCAATCAGCCCCAGCATTTT. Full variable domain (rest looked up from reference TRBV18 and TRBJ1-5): NAGVMQNPRHLVRRRGQEARLRCSPMKGHSHVYWYRQLPEEGLKFMVYLQKENIIDESGMPKERFSAEFPKEGPSILRIQQVVRGDSAAYFCASSPTPGESGNQPQHFGDGTRLSIL.

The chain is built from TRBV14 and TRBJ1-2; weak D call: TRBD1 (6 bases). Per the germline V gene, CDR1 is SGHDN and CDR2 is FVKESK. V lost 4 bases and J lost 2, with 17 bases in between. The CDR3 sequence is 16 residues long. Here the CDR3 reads CASSLSPRGGNYGYTF. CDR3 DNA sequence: TGTGCCAGCAGCCTGTCGCCCAGGGGCGGAAACTATGGCTACACCTTC.

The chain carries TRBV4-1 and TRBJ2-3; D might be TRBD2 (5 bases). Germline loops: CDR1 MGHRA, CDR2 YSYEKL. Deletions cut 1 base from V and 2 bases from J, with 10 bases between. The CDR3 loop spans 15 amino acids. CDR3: CASSQGGSLTDTQYF. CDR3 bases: TGCGCCAGCAGCCAAGGTGGGAGCCTCACAGATACGCAGTATTTT.

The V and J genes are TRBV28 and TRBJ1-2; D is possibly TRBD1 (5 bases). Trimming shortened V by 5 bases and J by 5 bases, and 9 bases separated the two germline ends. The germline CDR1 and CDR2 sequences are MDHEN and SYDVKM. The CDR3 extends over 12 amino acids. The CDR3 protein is CASSVGPYGYTF. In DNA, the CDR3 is TGTGCCAGCAGTGTGGGACCTTATGGCTACACCTTC.

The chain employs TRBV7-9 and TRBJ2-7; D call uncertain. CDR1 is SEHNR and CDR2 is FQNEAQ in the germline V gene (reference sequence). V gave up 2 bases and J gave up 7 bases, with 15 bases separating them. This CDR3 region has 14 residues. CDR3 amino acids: CASSLSERVGEQYF. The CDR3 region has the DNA TGTGCCAGCAGCTTAAGCGAGCGAGTGGGGGAGCAGTACTTC.

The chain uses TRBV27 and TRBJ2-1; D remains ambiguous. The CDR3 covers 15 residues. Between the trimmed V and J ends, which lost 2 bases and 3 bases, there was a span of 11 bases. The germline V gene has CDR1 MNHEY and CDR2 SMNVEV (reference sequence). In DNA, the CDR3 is TGTGCCAGCAGTTTAGGGTCAACCTACTACAATGAGCAGTTCTTC. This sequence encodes CASSLGSTYYNEQFF.

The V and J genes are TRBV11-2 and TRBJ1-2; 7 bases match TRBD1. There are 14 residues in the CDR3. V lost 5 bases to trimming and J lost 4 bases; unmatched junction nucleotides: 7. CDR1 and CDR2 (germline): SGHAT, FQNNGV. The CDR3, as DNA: TGTGCCAGCAGCCCGGGACAGCCGATCTATGGCTACACCTTC. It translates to CASSPGQPIYGYTF.

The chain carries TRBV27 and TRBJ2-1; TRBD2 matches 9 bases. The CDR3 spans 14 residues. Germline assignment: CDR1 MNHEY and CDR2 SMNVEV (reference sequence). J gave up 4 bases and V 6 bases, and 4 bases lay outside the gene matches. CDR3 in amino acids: CASRERGVYNEQFF. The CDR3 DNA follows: TGTGCCAGCAGAGAGCGGGGGGTTTACAATGAGCAGTTCTTC.

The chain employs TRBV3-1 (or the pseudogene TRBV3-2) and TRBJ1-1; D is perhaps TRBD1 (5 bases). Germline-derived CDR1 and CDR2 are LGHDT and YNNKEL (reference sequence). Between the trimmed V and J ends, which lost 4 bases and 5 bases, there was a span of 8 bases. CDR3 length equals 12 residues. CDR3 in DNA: TGTGCCAGCAGCCTAGGGGATACTGAAGCTTTCTTT. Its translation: CASSLGDTEAFF.

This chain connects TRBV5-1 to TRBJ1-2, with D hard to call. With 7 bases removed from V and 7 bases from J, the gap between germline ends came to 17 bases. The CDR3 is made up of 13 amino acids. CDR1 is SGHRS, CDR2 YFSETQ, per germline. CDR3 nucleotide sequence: TGCGCCAGCCGACACTCAAGGGATATTGGCTACACCTTC. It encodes CASRHSRDIGYTF.

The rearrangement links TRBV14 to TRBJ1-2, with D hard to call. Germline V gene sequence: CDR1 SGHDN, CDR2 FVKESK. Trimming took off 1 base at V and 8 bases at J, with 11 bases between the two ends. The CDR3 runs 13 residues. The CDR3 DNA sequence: TGTGCCAGCAGCCAAGTTGAAGGTGTCGGCTACACCTTC. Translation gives CASSQVEGVGYTF. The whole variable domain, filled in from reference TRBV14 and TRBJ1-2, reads EAGVTQFPSHSVIEKGQTVTLRCDPISGHDNLYWYRRVMGKEIKFLLHFVKESKQDESGMPNNRFLAERTGGTYSTLKVQPAELEDSGVYFCASSQVEGVGYTFGSGTRLTVV.

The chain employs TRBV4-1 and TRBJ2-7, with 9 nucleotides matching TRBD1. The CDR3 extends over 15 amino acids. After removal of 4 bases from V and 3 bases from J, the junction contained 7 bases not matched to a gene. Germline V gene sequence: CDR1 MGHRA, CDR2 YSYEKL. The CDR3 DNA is TGCGCCAGCAGCCCCGGGACAGGGCCCGACTACGAGCAGTACTTC. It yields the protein CASSPGTGPDYEQYF.

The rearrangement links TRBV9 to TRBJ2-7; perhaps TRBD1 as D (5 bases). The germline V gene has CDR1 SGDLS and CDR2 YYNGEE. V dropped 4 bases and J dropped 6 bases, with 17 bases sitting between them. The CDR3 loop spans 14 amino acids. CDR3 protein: CASSTQGFFREQYF. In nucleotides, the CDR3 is TGTGCCAGCAGCACTCAGGGTTTTTTCCGCGAGCAGTACTTC.

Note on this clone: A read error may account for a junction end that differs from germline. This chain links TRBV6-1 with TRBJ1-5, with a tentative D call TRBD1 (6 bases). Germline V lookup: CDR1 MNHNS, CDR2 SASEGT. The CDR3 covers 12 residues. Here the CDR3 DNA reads TGTGCCAGCAGTGATATCCGGACAGCGTCCCGCTTT. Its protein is CASSDIRTASRF.

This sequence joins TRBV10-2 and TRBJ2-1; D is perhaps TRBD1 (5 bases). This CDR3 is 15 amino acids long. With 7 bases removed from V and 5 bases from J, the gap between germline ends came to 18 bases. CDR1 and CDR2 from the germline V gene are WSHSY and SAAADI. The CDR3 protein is CASKRHRNEDNEQFF. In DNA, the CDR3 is TGCGCCAGCAAACGGCACAGGAATGAGGACAATGAGCAGTTCTTC.

The CDR3 spells CASSFSGGADEQFF. For the CDR3, the DNA is TGTGCCAGCAGCTTTAGCGGGGGGGCCGATGAGCAGTTCTTC. The chain has TRBV7-2 and TRBJ2-1; TRBD2 matches at 11 bases. This CDR3 contains 14 residues. With 3 bases clipped from V and 8 bases from J, the junction kept 3 bases outside the gene matches. Germline V CDR1 and CDR2: SGHTA, FQGNSA. The full variable domain, completed using reference TRBV7-2 and TRBJ2-1, is GAGVSQSPSNKVTEKGKDVELRCDPISGHTALYWYRQSLGQGLEFLIYFQGNSAPDKSGLPSDRFSAERTGGSVSTLTIQRTQQEDSAVYLCASSFSGGADEQFFGPGTRLTVL.